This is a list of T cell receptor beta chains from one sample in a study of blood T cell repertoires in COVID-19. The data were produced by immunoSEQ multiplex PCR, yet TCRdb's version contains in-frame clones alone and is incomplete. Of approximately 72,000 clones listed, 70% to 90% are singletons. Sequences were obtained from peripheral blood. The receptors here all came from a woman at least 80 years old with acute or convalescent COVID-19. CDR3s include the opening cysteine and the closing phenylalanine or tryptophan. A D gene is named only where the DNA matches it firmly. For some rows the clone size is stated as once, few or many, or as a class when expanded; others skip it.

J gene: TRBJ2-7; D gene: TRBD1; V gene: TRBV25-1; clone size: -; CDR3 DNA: TGTGCCAGCAGTCGACAGGGCATCTCCTACGAGCAGTACTTC; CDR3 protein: CASSRQGISYEQYF
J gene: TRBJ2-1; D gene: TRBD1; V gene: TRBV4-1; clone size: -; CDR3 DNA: TGCGCCAGCAGCCAAGACGGCGGACAGGGGTCCAACAATGAGCAGTTCTTC; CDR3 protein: CASSQDGGQGSNNEQFF
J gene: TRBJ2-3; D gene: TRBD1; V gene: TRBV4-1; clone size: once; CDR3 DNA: TGCGCCAGCAGCCATTGGGACAGGGACACAGATACGCAGTATTTT; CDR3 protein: CASSHWDRDTDTQYF
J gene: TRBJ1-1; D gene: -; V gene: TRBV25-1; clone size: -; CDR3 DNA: TGTGCCAGCAATGAGGGGGGACGGGGTGAAGCTTTCTTT; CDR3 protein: CASNEGGRGEAFF
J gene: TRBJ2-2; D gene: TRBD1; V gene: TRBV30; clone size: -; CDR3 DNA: TGTGCCTGGAGCGCTACAGGGGCCCGGGAGCTGTTTTTT; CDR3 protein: CAWSATGARELFF
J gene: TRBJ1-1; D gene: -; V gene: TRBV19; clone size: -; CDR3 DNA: TGTGCCACCGAGGGACTTATCGGCACTGAAGCTTTCTTT; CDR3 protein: CATEGLIGTEAFF
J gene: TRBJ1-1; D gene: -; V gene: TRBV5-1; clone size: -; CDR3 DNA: TGCGCCAGCACCGAGCAGGGGAACACTGAAGCTTTCTTT; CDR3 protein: CASTEQGNTEAFF
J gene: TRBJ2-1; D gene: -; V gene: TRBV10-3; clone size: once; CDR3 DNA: TGTGCCATCAGTGGACTACGCCAGGAGCAGTTCTTC; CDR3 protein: CAISGLRQEQFF
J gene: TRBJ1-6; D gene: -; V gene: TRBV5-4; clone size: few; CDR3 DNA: TGTGCCAGCAGCCTCCGGACAGAGACATCAGCCCTCCACTTT; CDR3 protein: CASSLRTETSALHF
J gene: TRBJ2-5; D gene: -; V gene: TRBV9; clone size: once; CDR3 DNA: TGTGCCAGCAGCGTAGGCCTAGTACAAGAGACCCAGTACTTC; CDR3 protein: CASSVGLVQETQYF
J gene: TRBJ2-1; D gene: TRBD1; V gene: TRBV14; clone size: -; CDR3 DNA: TGTGCCAGCAGCCAAGAAGGTGTCGGACAGGGAAGGGGGAGAGGCGATGAGCAGTTCTTC; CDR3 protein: CASSQEGVGQGRGRGDEQFF
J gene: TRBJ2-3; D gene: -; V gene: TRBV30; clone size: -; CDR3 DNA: TGTGCCTGGAGTGTGGGTTCCTTATTAGGACAAAGCACAGATACGCAGTATTTT; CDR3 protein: CAWSVGSLLGQSTDTQYF
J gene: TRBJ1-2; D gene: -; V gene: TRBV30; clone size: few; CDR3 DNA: TGTGCCTGGAGTCGTACAGGGCAATGGGGCTACACCTTC; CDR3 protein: CAWSRTGQWGYTF
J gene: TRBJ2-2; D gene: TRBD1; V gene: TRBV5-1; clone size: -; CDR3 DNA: TGCGCCAGCAGCAACCGGGACAGGGACACCGGGGAGCTGTTTTTT; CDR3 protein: CASSNRDRDTGELFF
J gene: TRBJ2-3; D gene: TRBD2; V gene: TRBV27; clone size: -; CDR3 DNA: TGTGCCAGCAGTTTAAAGGGGACTAGAGCTGATACGCAGTATTTT; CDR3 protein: CASSLKGTRADTQYF
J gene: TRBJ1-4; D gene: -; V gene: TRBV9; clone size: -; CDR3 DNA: TGTGCCAGCAGCGTAGACGGGGTAGCAGAAAAACTGTTTTTT; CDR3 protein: CASSVDGVAEKLFF
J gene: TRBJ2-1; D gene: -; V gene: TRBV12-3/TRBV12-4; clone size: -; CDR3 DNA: TGTGCCAGCAGTCCCTTCGAGGATGAGCAGTTCTTC; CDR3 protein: CASSPFEDEQFF
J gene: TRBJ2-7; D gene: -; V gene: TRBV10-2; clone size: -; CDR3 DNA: TGCGCCAGCAGTGTGTCGCTAGTATCTTTCGAGCAGTACTTC; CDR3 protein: CASSVSLVSFEQYF
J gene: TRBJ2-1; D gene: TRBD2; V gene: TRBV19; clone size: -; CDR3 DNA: TGTGCCAGTAGTATAGTAGCGGGGGGGCTGAATGAGCAGTTCTTC; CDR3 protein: CASSIVAGGLNEQFF